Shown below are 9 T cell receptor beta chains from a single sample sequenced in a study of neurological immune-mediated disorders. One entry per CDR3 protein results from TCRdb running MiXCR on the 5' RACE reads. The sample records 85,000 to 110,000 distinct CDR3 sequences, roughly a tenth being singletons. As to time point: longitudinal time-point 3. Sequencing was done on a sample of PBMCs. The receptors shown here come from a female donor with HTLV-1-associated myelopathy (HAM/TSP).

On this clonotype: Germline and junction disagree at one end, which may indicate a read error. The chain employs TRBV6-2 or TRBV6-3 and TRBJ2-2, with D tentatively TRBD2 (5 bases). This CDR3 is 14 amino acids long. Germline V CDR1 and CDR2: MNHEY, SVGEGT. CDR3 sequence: CASKVRLDPGELIF. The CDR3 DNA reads TGTGCCAGCAAAGTCCGGTTGGACCCCGGGGAGCTGATTTTT.

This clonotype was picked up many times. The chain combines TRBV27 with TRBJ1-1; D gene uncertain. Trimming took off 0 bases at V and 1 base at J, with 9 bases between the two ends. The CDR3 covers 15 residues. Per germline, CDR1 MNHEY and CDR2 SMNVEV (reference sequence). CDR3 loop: CASSLSFLQNTEAFF. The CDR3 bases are TGTGCCAGCAGTTTATCGTTCCTCCAGAACACTGAAGCTTTCTTT.

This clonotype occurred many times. CDR3 protein: CASNPLGWCTDTQYF. The DNA of the CDR3 is TGTGCCAGCAACCCTCTGGGGTGGTGCACAGATACGCAGTATTTT. The rearrangement links TRBV25-1 to TRBJ2-3; no firm D call. Per the germline V gene, CDR1 is MGHDK and CDR2 is SYGVNS. The V end lost 7 bases, the J end lost 1 base, and 15 bases lay between the germline ends. The CDR3 loop spans 15 amino acids. Using reference TRBV25-1 and TRBJ2-3 for the parts outside the CDR3, the full variable domain is EADIYQTPRYLVIGTGKKITLECSQTMGHDKMYWYQQDPGMELHLIHYSYGVNSTEKGDLSSESTVSRIRTEHFPLTLESARPSHTSQYLCASNPLGWCTDTQYFGPGTRLTVL.

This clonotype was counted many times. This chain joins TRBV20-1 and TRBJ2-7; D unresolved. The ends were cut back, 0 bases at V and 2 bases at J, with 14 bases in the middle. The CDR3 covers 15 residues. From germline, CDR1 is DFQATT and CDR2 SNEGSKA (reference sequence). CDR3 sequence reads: CSARDGRNYAYEQYF. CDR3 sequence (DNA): TGCAGTGCTAGAGATGGCAGGAACTACGCCTACGAGCAGTACTTC.

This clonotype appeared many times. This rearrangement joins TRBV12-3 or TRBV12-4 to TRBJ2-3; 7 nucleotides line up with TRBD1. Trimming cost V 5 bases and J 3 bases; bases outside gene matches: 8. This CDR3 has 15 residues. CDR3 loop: CASSAQGVGTDTQYF. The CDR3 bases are TGTGCCAGCAGTGCCCAGGGGGTAGGAACAGATACGCAGTATTTT.

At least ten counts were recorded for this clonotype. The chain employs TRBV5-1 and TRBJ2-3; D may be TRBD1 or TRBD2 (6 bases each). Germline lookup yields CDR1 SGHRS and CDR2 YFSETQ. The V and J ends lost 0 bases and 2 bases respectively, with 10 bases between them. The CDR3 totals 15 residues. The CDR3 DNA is TGCGCCAGCAGCTTGGAGAGGGGGGACACAGATACGCAGTATTTT. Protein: CASSLERGDTDTQYF.

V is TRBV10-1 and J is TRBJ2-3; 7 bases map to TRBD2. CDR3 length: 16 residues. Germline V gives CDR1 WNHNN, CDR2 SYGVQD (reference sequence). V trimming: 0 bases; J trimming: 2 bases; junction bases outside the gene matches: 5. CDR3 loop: CASSESVGGFTDTQYF. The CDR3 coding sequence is TGCGCCAGCAGTGAGTCGGTGGGGGGGTTCACAGATACGCAGTATTTT.

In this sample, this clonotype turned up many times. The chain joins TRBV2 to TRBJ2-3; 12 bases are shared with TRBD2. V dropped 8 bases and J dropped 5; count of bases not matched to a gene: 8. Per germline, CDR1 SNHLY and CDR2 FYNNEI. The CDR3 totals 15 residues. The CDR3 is CASPPSGGAGDTQYF. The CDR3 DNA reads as TGTGCCAGCCCCCCTAGCGGGGGGGCGGGAGATACGCAGTATTTT.

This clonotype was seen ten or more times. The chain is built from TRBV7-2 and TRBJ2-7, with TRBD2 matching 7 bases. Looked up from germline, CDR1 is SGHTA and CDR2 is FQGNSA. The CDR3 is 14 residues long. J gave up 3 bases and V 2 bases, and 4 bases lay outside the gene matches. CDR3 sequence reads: CASSLKAGNYEQYF. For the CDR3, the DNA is TGTGCCAGCAGCTTAAAAGCGGGGAACTACGAGCAGTACTTC. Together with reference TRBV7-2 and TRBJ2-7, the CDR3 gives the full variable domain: GAGVSQSPSNKVTEKGKDVELRCDPISGHTALYWYRQSLGQGLEFLIYFQGNSAPDKSGLPSDRFSAERTGGSVSTLTIQRTQQEDSAVYLCASSLKAGNYEQYFGPGTRLTVT.